This TCR beta chain emerged from a study of PD-1 blockade in classical Hodgkin lymphoma. Each patient's relapse followed autologous stem cell transplantation, and brentuximab vedotin exposure varied. Profiling relied on immunoSEQ multiplex PCR, and the TCRdb table lists in-frame clones only, not all of them. The sample lists some 14,000 clones; roughly 80% were seen once. This clone was counted a single time. This receptor was taken from a human donor with classical Hodgkin lymphoma. The source was peripheral blood mononuclear cells (PBMCs), collected at baseline.

In DNA, the CDR3 is TGTGCCAGCACCCGGACAGGGGGCGAGGGCTACACCTTC. Translated: CASTRTGGEGYTF. V is TRBV28 and J is TRBJ1-2; 11 nucleotides match TRBD1. This CDR3 region has 13 residues. J lost 8 bases, V lost 7 bases, and 6 bases had no gene match. The germline V gene has CDR1 MDHEN and CDR2 SYDVKM.